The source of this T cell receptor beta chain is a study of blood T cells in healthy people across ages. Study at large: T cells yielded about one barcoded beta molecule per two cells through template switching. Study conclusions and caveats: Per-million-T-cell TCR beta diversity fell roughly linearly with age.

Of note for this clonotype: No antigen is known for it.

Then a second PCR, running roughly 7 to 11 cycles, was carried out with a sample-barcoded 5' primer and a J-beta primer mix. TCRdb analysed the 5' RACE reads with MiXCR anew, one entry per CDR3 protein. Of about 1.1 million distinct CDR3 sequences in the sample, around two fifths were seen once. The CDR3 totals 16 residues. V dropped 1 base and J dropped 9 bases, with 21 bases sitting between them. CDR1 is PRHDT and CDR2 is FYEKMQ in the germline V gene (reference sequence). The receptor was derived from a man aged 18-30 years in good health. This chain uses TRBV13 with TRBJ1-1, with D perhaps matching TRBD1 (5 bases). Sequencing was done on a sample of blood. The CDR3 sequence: CASSLEWGWWGTKAFF. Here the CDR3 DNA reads TGTGCCAGCAGCTTAGAATGGGGGTGGTGGGGAACTAAAGCTTTCTTT.